The entry below gives a single T cell receptor beta chain sequence along with its context. Its recognized antigen is unknown. Per-base quality was not reported, and no clone a single base away is much larger than it. The time point label, read with the paper, signifies: cells obtained before transplantation from donor or recipient. CD3+CD4+ and CD3+CD8+ populations were FACS-sorted from unstimulated pre-transplant donor and recipient cells taken from spleen or lymph nodes. Receptor amplification or capture employed the immunoSEQ multiplex PCR assay. In most patients, genomic DNA was isolated using the Qiagen DNeasy Blood and Tissue Kit and sent frozen to Adaptive Biotechnologies for TCR sequencing. High-throughput TCR-beta CDR3 sequencing of genomic DNA from most patients was performed by Adaptive Biotechnologies. Processing in the source paper ran as follows. TCR sequencing data were retrieved from Adaptive's ImmunoSEQ software for some 19 patients, whereas three other patients were processed with MiXCR and VDJtools. To correct CD4 versus CD8 sorting errors, sequences present in both subsets at a frequency ratio below 5:1 were removed. CDR3 nucleotide sequences shared by donor and recipient were removed because the origin of these sequences could not be assigned. Alloreactive clones required at least 2-fold expansion over unstimulated cells and minimum CFSE-low frequency of 0.002% (template counts) or 0.001% (read counts). Clones were considered mappable if detected in sequenced pre-transplant spleen, lymph node, or MLR CFSE-low populations of the donor or recipient. The cumulative frequency of alloreactive clones was calculated as a percentage of all sequences, weighted by copy number. Held by TCRdb, this immuneACCESS table contains in-frame sequences only and omits some clones. Under half of the omission traces to an unresolved V gene where checked; the cause of the rest is unknown. The V and J calls and clone size are taken from that table; D and trimming were inferred from the DNA. Within this sample are roughly 96,000 clones, with about 91% of them counted one time only. The ten largest clones represent over 0.4% of the sample.

These data originate in a study of graft-versus-host responses after intestinal transplantation listed by TCRdb under 2021. At the level of the whole study: Recipients received multivisceral, liver-intestinal, or isolated intestinal transplants. Bulk TCR-beta CDR3 sequencing was used to track graft-versus-host and host-versus-graft alloreactive T cell clones in the graft, circulation and bone marrow after intestinal transplantation. Every recipient was given anti-thymocyte globulin induction, then maintenance tacrolimus and steroids for approximately 3 years. Samples from a few later patients were sequenced in-house on an Illumina MiSeq with MiXCR processing rather than by the commercial service. The cohort enrolled about two dozen intestinal transplant recipients including one retransplant, and 3 patients lacking pretransplant specimens were excluded. Donor T cell macrochimerism was defined as a peak of at least 4% donor T cells among recipient peripheral blood mononuclear cells. To identify alloreactive clones, pre-transplant mixed lymphocyte reaction products were sequenced and compared with unstimulated pre-transplant donor and recipient T cells.

Results and caveats for the whole study, not just this receptor: Conclusions were limited by the relatively low number and heterogeneity of intestinal transplant patients. Early after transplant, peak levels of circulating GvH clones were associated with declines in HvG clones. In the allografts of patients with donor T cell macrochimerism, GvH to HvG T cell clonal ratios were high. GvH clones were found in recipient bone marrow, and some of the GvH clones appeared earlier in ileal mucosa or blood, which is consistent with an intestinal mucosal origin.

Sample: unstimulated CD8+ T cells sorted from spleen or lymph node cells, taken before intestinal transplant. The TCR originated in a human donor who received an intestinal transplant.

The CDR3 has the sequence CASSYKVGAVAEQFF. The DNA is TGTGCCAGCAGTTATAAGGTGGGAGCCGTCGCGGAGCAGTTCTTC. Recombination connected TRBV6-5 to TRBJ2-1; TRBD2 is possibly the D segment (5 matching bases). V drops 3 bases and J drops 10 bases, leaving 19 bases in between. The germline V gene specifies MNHEY as CDR1 and SVGAGI as CDR2. Including the terminal cysteine and phenylalanine, the CDR3 comprises 15 residues. The only DNA kept is the CDR3, 45 bases in frame from the first base.